Below, 18 T cell receptor beta chains from the same sample are listed, as sequenced in a study. From the RT-PCR reads, TCRdb called clonotypes with MiXCR, one entry per CDR3 protein. The sample lists 550,000 to 750,000 distinct CDR3 sequences; about 14% were seen once. The sequencing input was memory CD4+ T cells from blood. Receptor source: a female donor in good health, serving as a healthy control.

This clonotype was seen ten or more times. V usage is TRBV24-1 and J usage is TRBJ2-2; no reliable D call. With 5 bases removed from V and 3 bases from J, the gap between germline ends came to 15 bases. The germline gives CDR1 KGHDR, CDR2 SFDVKD. The CDR3 has 16 residues. Here the CDR3 DNA reads TGTGCCACCAGTGCTCCTGCGTCTTTGCACACCGGGGAGCTGTTTTTT. It translates to CATSAPASLHTGELFF.

This clonotype appeared many times. V and J are TRBV20-1 and TRBJ2-3; D might be TRBD1 (5 bases). The ends were cut back, 6 bases at V and 3 bases at J, with 10 bases in the middle. CDR3 length: 12 residues. The germline V gene has CDR1 DFQATT and CDR2 SNEGSKA (reference sequence). The CDR3 nucleotides are TGCAGTGCAGTCAGGGAAACAGATACGCAGTATTTT. Translation: CSAVRETDTQYF.

This clonotype occurred many times. CDR3 amino acids: CASTPWAGKNTEAFF. CDR3 sequence (DNA): TGTGCCAGCACCCCGTGGGCGGGTAAGAACACTGAAGCTTTCTTT. V and J are TRBV27 and TRBJ1-1; the D is unclear. CDR1 is MNHEY and CDR2 is SMNVEV in the germline V gene (reference sequence). This CDR3 region has 15 residues. Trimming shortened V by 7 bases and J by 1 base, and 16 bases separated the two germline ends.

There are many counts of this clonotype. This chain uses TRBV10-1 with TRBJ2-2, with D perhaps TRBD2 (6 bases). This CDR3 comprises 14 residues. Trimming removed 4 bases at V and 4 bases at J, with 10 bases between. Germline-derived CDR1 and CDR2 are WNHNN and SYGVQD (reference sequence). CDR3 loop: CASSGEEVTGELFF. CDR3 DNA sequence: TGCGCCAGCAGTGGGGAGGAGGTCACCGGGGAGCTGTTTTTT.

This chain connects TRBV12-3 or TRBV12-4 to TRBJ1-5; no definite D call. The CDR3 consists of 14 residues. Between the trimmed V and J ends, which lost 7 bases and 4 bases, there was a span of 14 bases. The CDR3 sequence: CASTHWEHNQPQHF. DNA for the CDR3: TGTGCCAGCACCCACTGGGAGCATAATCAGCCCCAGCATTTT.

This chain links TRBV19 with TRBJ2-1; 11 nucleotides match TRBD2. Germline trimming cut 7 bases from V and 1 base from J; bases unmatched to any gene: 6. This CDR3 comprises 16 residues. Germline V gene lookup returns CDR1 LNHDA and CDR2 SQIVND (reference sequence). Here the CDR3 reads CASTKTSGTSYNEQFF. The CDR3 nucleotides read TGTGCCAGTACCAAGACTAGCGGGACATCCTACAATGAGCAGTTCTTC.

In this sample, this clonotype turned up a few times. The V call is TRBV20-1, the J call TRBJ2-1; D is possibly TRBD1 or TRBD2 (5 bases each). The CDR3 loop spans 15 amino acids. V gave up 2 bases and J gave up 1 base, with 12 bases separating them. CDR1 is DFQATT, CDR2 SNEGSKA, per germline (reference sequence). CDR3 amino acids: CSARSRGTSYNEQFF. CDR3 nucleotide sequence: TGCAGTGCTAGAAGTCGGGGCACGTCCTACAATGAGCAGTTCTTC.

This clonotype was detected many times. The chain employs TRBV6-5 and TRBJ1-1; 8 bases are shared with TRBD1. Germline trimming cut 5 bases from V and 6 bases from J; bases unmatched to any gene: 5. The V gene's germline CDR1 is MNHEY and CDR2 SVGAGI. The CDR3 has 13 amino acids. CDR3 loop: CASSLIQGAEAFF. For the CDR3, the DNA is TGTGCCAGCAGTCTGATACAGGGGGCTGAAGCTTTCTTT.

In regard to this clonotype: A single base separates this from a much larger clone, so it may be a read error. The genes are TRBV6-5 and TRBJ1-2; D may be TRBD1 (6 bases). Germline-derived CDR1 and CDR2 are MNHEY and SVGAGI. The CDR3 loop spans 14 amino acids. V was clipped by 10 bases and J by 9 bases, with 24 bases between them. The CDR3 nucleotides are TGTGCCATCAGGACCGGGGGACAAGGGTCCAGCTACACCTTC. Translation gives CAIRTGGQGSSYTF.

The gene calls are TRBV12-3 or TRBV12-4 and TRBJ2-3; D unresolved. V was trimmed by 6 bases and J by 6 bases, leaving 16 bases between them. This CDR3 region has 14 residues. The CDR3 loop is CASSPPSLGDTQYF. The CDR3, as DNA: TGTGCCAGCAGCCCCCCCTCCCTAGGCGATACGCAGTATTTT.

This clonotype was seen ten or more times. V and J are TRBV4-2 and TRBJ2-3; TRBD1 might be the D (5 bases). CDR1 and CDR2 from the germline V gene are LGHNA and YNFKEQ. This CDR3 is 20 amino acids long. The germline V and J ends were trimmed by 0 bases and 2 bases, with 24 bases remaining between them. The chain's CDR3 is CASSQDRVSGLFSFTDTQYF. CDR3 DNA: TGTGCCAGCAGCCAAGACAGGGTATCCGGCCTCTTCTCCTTCACAGATACGCAGTATTTT.

This clonotype was seen ten or more times. The V call is TRBV10-3, the J call TRBJ1-1; no clear D. This CDR3 is built from 15 residues. Germline lookup yields CDR1 ENHRY and CDR2 SYGVKD. Trimming pared 8 bases from V and 4 bases from J, leaving 20 bases between. CDR3 sequence: CAIGRRDSQGTEAFF. Written as DNA, the CDR3 is TGTGCCATCGGAAGGCGGGATTCTCAAGGCACTGAAGCTTTCTTT.

This clonotype was observed a few times. This sequence joins TRBV5-1 and TRBJ2-7; no clear D. The CDR3 totals 14 residues. CDR1 is SGHRS and CDR2 is YFSETQ in the germline V gene. Trimming shortened V by 0 bases and J by 7 bases, and 14 bases separated the two germline ends. As DNA, the CDR3 is TGCGCCAGCAGCTTGGGGGAAGCACTGGGGGAGCAGTACTTC. This sequence encodes CASSLGEALGEQYF.

In this sample, this clonotype turned up a few times. The chain couples TRBV7-3 to TRBJ2-5; D call uncertain. The CDR3 runs to 13 residues. The germline CDR1 and CDR2 sequences are SGHTA and FQGTGA. V shed 4 bases and J shed 7 bases, with 13 bases lying between them. Here the CDR3 DNA reads TGTGCCAGCAGCTCAAATCCTTCAGGGACCCAGTACTTC. Translating gives CASSSNPSGTQYF.

This clonotype was detected only a few times. The chain's CDR3 is CASSLDRTAQETQYF. The CDR3 DNA is TGTGCCAGCAGCTTAGACCGGACTGCTCAAGAGACCCAGTACTTC. The chain is built from TRBV7-9 and TRBJ2-5, with a tentative D call TRBD2 (5 bases). The CDR3 runs 15 residues. Germline V lookup: CDR1 SEHNR, CDR2 FQNEAQ (reference sequence). The ends were cut back, 1 base at V and 2 bases at J, with 11 bases in the middle.

This clonotype was counted only a few times. The chain combines TRBV12-3 or TRBV12-4 with TRBJ1-4, with no clear D. The CDR3 totals 12 residues. Trimming took 6 bases from V and 6 from J, leaving 8 bases between them. CDR3 sequence: CASSTTYEKLFF. In nucleotides, the CDR3 is TGTGCCAGCAGCACCACCTATGAAAAACTGTTTTTT.

This clonotype was counted ten times or more. This rearrangement joins TRBV3-1 to TRBJ2-5; 7 positions agree with TRBD1. Germline CDR1 is LGHDT and CDR2 is YNNKEL (reference sequence). V trimming: 8 bases; J trimming: 5 bases; junction bases outside the gene matches: 11. The CDR3 length is 14 residues. The CDR3 region is CASATSTGRETQYF. DNA for the CDR3: TGTGCCAGCGCCACCTCGACAGGGCGGGAGACCCAGTACTTC.

At least ten counts were recorded for this clonotype. This sequence joins TRBV15 and TRBJ2-1, with D possibly matching TRBD2 (6 bases). The V gene lost 3 bases and the J gene lost 1 base, with 10 bases spanning the gap. Germline CDR1 LNHNV, CDR2 YYDKDF (reference sequence). CDR3 length: 15 amino acids. The CDR3 sequence: CATSSLRGSYNEQFF. The DNA of the CDR3 is TGTGCCACCAGCAGCTTGCGGGGTTCCTACAATGAGCAGTTCTTC.